These T cell receptor beta chains were read from a single sample in a study of blood T cell repertoires in COVID-19. The protocol was immunoSEQ multiplex PCR, while the TCRdb copy is restricted to in-frame clones and leaves out a portion. The top ten hold about 5.7% of the sample, which has 100,000 or so clones, roughly 87% seen once. Sequencing was done on a sample of peripheral blood. The receptor set was obtained from a woman aged 50 to 65 with COVID-19, enrolled during active disease. Both conserved end residues are part of each CDR3. The D gene is left open where the match is weak. Rows may omit the clone size; those that give it use once, few, many or a size class.

d_gene	v_gene	abundance	j_gene	CDR3aa	CDR3nt
-	TRBV11-3	-	TRBJ2-6	CASSPSSGANVLTF	TGTGCCAGCAGCCCCAGCTCTGGGGCCAACGTCCTGACTTTC
-	TRBV30	-	TRBJ1-6	CAWKGVSSYNSPLHF	TGTGCCTGGAAGGGAGTAAGCTCCTATAATTCACCCCTCCACTTT
TRBD2	TRBV5-1	-	TRBJ2-3	CASSILAGDTDTQYF	TGCGCCAGCAGCATACTAGCGGGGGACACAGATACGCAGTATTTT
TRBD1	TRBV23-1	-	TRBJ2-1	CASGQQGVQSYNEQFF	TGCGCCAGCGGGCAACAGGGGGTTCAGTCCTACAATGAGCAGTTCTTC
-	TRBV7-8	once	TRBJ1-5	CASSPIQSDQPQHF	TGTGCCAGCAGCCCAATCCAATCGGATCAGCCCCAGCATTTT
-	TRBV6-2/TRBV6-3	-	TRBJ2-6	CASSPRHSGANVLTF	TGTGCCAGCAGTCCAAGACACTCTGGGGCCAACGTCCTGACTTTC
TRBD1	TRBV5-6	-	TRBJ1-2	CASSTGTGLYGYTF	TGTGCCAGCAGCACAGGGACAGGGCTTTATGGCTACACCTTC
-	TRBV6-5	-	TRBJ1-2	CASSYANRFYGYTF	TGTGCCAGCAGTTACGCGAACAGATTCTATGGCTACACCTTC
-	TRBV7-2	-	TRBJ1-2	CASSFGTHGYTF	TGTGCCAGCAGCTTTGGGACACATGGCTACACCTTC
-	TRBV28	-	TRBJ1-1	CASRGTQRRAFF	TGTGCCAGCCGGGGTACCCAACGGCGAGCTTTCTTT
-	TRBV5-4	-	TRBJ1-3	CASSLDLEGSGNTIYF	TGTGCCAGCAGCTTGGACCTCGAGGGCTCTGGAAACACCATATATTTT
-	TRBV27	-	TRBJ1-2	CASSPTTLPLYGYTF	TGTGCCAGCAGTCCGACAACGCTCCCTCTCTATGGCTACACCTTC
-	TRBV5-4	-	TRBJ1-2	CASSLAVGQGGYTF	TGTGCCAGCAGCTTGGCCGTGGGCCAGGGAGGCTACACCTTC
-	TRBV28	-	TRBJ2-2	CASTINTGELFF	TGTGCCAGCACCATTAACACCGGGGAGCTGTTTTTT
-	TRBV19	-	TRBJ1-3	CASRQGSGNTIYF	TGTGCCAGTAGACAGGGTTCGGGAAACACCATATATTTT
TRBD2	TRBV14	-	TRBJ2-3	CASSQDHSGLADTQYF	TGTGCCAGCAGCCAAGATCATTCGGGACTAGCAGATACGCAGTATTTT
TRBD2	TRBV9	-	TRBJ2-5	CASSVGGGAGETQYF	TGTGCCAGCAGCGTAGGCGGGGGGGCCGGGGAGACCCAGTACTTC
-	TRBV7-2	-	TRBJ1-1	CASSLGGRVKPEAFF	TGTGCCAGCAGCTTAGGTGGCAGGGTGAAGCCTGAAGCTTTCTTT
-	TRBV12-3/TRBV12-4	-	TRBJ1-2	CASSPTGYGYTF	TGTGCCAGCAGTCCCACTGGCTATGGCTACACCTTC
-	TRBV7-5	-	TRBJ2-1	CARSPRTGSYNEQFF	TGTGCCAGAAGCCCGCGGACTGGATCCTACAATGAGCAGTTCTTC
-	TRBV4-1	-	TRBJ1-1	CASSLRSNTEAFF	TGCGCCAGCAGCCTTCGTTCGAACACTGAAGCTTTCTTT
TRBD2	TRBV7-9	few	TRBJ2-3	CASSSWGLAVEDTQYF	TGTGCCAGCAGCTCCTGGGGACTAGCGGTGGAAGATACGCAGTATTTT
-	TRBV18	-	TRBJ1-5	CASSPGRVDQPQHF	TGTGCCAGCTCACCGGGGAGGGTAGATCAGCCCCAGCATTTT
TRBD1	TRBV4-1	-	TRBJ1-1	CASSQEQGGLAEAFF	TGCGCCAGCAGCCAAGAACAGGGGGGTCTTGCTGAAGCTTTCTTT
TRBD1	TRBV6-5	few	TRBJ1-2	CASSYSQGVDSYTF	TGTGCCAGCAGTTACTCCCAGGGGGTCGATAGCTACACCTTC